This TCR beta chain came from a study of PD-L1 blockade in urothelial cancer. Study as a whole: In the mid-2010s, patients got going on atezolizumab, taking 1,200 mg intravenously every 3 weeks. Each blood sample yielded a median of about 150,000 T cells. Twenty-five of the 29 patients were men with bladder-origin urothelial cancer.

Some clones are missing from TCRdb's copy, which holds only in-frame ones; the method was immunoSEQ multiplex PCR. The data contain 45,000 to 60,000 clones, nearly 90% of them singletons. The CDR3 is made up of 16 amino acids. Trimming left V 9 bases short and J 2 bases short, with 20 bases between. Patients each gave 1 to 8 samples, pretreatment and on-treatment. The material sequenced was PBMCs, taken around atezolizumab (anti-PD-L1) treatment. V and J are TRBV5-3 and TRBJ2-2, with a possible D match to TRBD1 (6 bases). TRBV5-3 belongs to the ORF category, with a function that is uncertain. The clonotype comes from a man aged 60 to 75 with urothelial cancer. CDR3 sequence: CAIPPPGQANTGELFF. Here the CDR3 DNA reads TGTGCCATCCCTCCACCGGGACAAGCCAACACCGGGGAGCTGTTTTTT.